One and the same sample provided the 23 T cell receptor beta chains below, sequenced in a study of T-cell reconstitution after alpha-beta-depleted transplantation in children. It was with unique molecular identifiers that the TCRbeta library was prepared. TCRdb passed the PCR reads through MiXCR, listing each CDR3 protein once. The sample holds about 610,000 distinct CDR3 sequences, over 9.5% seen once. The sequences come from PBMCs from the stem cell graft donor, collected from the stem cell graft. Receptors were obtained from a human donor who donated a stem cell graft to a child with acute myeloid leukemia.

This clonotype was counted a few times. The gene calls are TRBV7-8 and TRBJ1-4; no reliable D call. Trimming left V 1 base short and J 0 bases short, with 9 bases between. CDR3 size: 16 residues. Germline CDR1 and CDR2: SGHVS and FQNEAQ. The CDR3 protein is CASSLEWTATNEKLFF. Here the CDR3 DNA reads TGTGCCAGCAGCTTAGAATGGACTGCAACTAATGAAAAACTGTTTTTT.

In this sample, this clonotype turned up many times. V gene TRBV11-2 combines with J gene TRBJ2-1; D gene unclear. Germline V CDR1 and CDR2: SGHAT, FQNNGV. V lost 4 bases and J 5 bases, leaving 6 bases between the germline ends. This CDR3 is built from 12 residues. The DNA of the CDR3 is TGTGCCAGCAGCTGGCCCGACAATGAGCAGTTCTTC. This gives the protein CASSWPDNEQFF.

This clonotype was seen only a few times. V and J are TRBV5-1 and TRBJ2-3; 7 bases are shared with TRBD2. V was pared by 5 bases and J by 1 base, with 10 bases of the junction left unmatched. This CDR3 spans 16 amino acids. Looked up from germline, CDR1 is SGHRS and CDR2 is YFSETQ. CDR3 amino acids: CASRSELAQRTDTQYF. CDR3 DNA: TGCGCCAGCAGATCGGAACTAGCGCAACGCACAGATACGCAGTATTTT.

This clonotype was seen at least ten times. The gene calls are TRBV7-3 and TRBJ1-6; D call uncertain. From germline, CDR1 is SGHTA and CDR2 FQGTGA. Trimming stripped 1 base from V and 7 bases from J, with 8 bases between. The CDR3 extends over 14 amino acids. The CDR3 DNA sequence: TGTGCCAGCAGCTTAAACAGTCGCAATTCACCCCTCCACTTT. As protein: CASSLNSRNSPLHF.

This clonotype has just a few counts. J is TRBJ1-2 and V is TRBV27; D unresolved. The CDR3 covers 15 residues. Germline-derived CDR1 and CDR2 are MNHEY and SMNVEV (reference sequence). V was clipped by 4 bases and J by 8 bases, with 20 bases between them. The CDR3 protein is CASSSEAFNLGGYTF. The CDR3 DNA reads TGTGCCAGCAGTTCCGAGGCGTTTAACCTTGGGGGCTACACCTTC.

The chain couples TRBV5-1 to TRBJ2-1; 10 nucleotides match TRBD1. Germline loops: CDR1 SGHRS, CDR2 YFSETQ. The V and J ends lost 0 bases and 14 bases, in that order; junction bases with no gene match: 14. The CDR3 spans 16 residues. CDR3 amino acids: CASSLGQGANNDRKFF. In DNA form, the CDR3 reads TGCGCCAGCAGCTTGGGACAGGGGGCCAACAACGATAGGAAGTTCTTC.

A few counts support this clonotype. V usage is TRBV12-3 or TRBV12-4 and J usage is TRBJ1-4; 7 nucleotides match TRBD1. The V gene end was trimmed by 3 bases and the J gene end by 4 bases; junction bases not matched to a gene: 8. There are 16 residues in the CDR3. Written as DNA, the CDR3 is TGTGCCAGCAGTTTTCGGGACAGCGGCCGTAATGAAAAACTGTTTTTT. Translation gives CASSFRDSGRNEKLFF.

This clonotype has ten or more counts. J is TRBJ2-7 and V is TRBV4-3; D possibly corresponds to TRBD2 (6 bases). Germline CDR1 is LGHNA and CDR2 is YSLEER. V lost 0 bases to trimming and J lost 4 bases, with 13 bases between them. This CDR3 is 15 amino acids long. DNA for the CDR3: TGCGCCAGCAGCCAAGAACCGGGAGCGTGGTACGAGCAGTACTTC. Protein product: CASSQEPGAWYEQYF.

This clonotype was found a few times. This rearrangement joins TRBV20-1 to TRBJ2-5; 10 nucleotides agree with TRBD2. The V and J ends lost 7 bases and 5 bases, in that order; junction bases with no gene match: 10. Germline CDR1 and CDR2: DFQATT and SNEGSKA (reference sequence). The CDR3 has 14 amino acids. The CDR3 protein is CSVLKAGGVETQYF. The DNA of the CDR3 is TGCAGTGTGTTAAAAGCGGGAGGGGTGGAGACCCAGTACTTC.

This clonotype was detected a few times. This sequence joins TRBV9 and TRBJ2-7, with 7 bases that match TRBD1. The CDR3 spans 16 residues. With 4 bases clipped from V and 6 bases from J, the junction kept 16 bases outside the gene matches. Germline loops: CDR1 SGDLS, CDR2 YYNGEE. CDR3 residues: CASSPRDSSTTTEQYF. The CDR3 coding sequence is TGTGCCAGCAGCCCCCGGGACAGCTCCACTACTACCGAGCAGTACTTC.

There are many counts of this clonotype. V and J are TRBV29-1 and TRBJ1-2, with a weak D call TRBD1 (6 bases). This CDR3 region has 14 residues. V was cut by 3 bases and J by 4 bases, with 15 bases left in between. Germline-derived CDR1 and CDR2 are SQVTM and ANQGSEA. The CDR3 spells CSVDRDIPRYGYTF. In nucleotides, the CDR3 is TGCAGCGTTGATCGGGACATCCCTCGCTATGGCTACACCTTC.

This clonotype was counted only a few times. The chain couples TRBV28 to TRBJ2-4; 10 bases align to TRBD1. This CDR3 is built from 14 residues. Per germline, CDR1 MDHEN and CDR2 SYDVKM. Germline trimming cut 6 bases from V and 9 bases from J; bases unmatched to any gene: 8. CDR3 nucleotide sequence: TGTGCCAGCAGGGATCCGGGACAGGGGAGCATTCAGTACTTC. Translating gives CASRDPGQGSIQYF.

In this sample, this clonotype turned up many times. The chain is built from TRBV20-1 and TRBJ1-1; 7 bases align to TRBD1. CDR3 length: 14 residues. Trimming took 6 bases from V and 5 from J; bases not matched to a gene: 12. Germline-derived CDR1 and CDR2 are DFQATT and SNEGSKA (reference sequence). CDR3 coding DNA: TGCAGTGCCGAGGATAGGGGGCATAGGACTGAAGCTTTCTTT. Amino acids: CSAEDRGHRTEAFF.

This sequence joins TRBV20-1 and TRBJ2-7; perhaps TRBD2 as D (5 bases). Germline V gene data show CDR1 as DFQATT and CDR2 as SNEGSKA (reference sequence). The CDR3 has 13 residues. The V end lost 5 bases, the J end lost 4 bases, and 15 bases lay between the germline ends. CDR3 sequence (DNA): TGCAGTGCTTCACAACTAGTTAGGTACGAGCAGTACTTC. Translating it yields CSASQLVRYEQYF.

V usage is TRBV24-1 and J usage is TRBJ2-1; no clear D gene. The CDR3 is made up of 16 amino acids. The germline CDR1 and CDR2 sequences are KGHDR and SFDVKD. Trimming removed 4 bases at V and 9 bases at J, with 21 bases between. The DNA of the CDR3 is TGTGCCACCAGTGACCACCGACGGACCGGAAGCTCTGAGCAGTTCTTC. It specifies CATSDHRRTGSSEQFF.

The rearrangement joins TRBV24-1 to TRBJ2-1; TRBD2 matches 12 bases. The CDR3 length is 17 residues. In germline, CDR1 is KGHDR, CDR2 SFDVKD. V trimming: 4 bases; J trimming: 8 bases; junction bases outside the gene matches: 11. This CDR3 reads CATSDRGLAGSPYEQFF. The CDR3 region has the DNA TGTGCCACCAGTGACCGAGGACTAGCGGGAAGCCCCTATGAGCAGTTCTTC.

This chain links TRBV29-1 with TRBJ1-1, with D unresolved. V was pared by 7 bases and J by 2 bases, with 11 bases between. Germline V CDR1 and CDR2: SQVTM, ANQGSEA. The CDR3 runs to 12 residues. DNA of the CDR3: TGCAGCGGGCAGAGAAGTAACACTGAAGCTTTCTTT. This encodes CSGQRSNTEAFF.

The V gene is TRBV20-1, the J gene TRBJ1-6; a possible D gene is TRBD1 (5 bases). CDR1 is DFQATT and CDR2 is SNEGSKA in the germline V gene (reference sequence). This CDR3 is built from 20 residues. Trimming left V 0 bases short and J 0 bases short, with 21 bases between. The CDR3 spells CSARDATRGVLGSYNSPLHF. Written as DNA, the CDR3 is TGCAGTGCTAGAGATGCCACAAGGGGAGTGCTTGGCTCCTATAATTCACCCCTCCACTTT.

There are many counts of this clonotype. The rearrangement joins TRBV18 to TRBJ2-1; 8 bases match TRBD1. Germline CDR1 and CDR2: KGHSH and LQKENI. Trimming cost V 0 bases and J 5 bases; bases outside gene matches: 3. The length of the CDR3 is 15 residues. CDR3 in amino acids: CASSPPGQVHNEQFF. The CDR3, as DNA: TGTGCCAGCTCACCACCGGGACAGGTTCACAATGAGCAGTTCTTC.

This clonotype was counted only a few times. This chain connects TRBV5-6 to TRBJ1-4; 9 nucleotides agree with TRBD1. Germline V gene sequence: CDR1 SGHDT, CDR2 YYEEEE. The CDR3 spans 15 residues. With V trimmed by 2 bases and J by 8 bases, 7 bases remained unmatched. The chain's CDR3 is CASSLDGQGTEKLFF. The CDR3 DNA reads TGTGCCAGCAGCTTAGACGGACAGGGGACCGAAAAACTGTTTTTT.

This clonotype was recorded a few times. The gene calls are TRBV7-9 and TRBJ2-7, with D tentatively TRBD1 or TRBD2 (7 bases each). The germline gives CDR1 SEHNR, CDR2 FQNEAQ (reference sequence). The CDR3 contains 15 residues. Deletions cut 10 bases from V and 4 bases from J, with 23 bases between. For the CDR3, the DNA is TGTGCCATCAGGGGGAAGCGGGGCCCGTTATACGAGCAGTACTTC. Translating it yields CAIRGKRGPLYEQYF.

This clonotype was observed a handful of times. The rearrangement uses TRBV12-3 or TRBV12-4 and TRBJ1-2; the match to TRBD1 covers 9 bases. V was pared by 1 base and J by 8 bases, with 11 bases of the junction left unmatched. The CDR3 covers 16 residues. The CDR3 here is CASSLELDRGRWGYTF. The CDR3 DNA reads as TGTGCCAGCAGTTTAGAGTTGGACAGGGGCCGTTGGGGCTACACCTTC.

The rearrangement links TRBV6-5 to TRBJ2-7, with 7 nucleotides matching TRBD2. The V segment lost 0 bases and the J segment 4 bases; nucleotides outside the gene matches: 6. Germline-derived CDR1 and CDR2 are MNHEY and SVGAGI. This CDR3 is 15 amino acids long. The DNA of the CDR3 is TGTGCCAGCAGTTACTCGGGCGGGAGCCTTTACGAGCAGTACTTC. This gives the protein CASSYSGGSLYEQYF.